The next 20 T cell receptor beta chains were all read from a single sample in a study of tissue T cells after allogeneic stem cell transplantation. Sequencing was performed with immunoSEQ multiplex PCR; in TCRdb, only in-frame clones are kept and a portion is missing. This table has more than 45,000 clones, approximately 70% appearing once. The sample was sorted cells pooled from one or two spleens. These receptors were taken from a pool of C57BL/6 mice in good health.

A note on this clone: Sequence at one end of the junction differs from germline and may be a read error. The germline and genes are mouse ones. The CDR3 end lies 1 residue beyond the end of the read and is filled in from the germline J gene. This rearrangement joins TRBV13-1 to TRBJ2-7; 12 bases line up with TRBD2. The CDR3 is 15 residues long. Germline values: CDR1 NSHNY, CDR2 SYGAGN. The CDR3 sequence is CASGDGTGGPYEQYF. The part of the CDR3 DNA that was read is TGTGCCAGCGGTGATGGGACTGGGGGGCCTTATGAACAGTAC.

In regard to this clone: All gene names here are mouse names. The observed sequence ends 1 residue before the CDR3 terminus, with the missing tail filled in from the germline J gene. In the same sample, other DNA sequences code for this CDR3. The chain joins TRBV19 to TRBJ2-3, with D possibly TRBD1 on 6 matching bases. V shed 1 base and J shed 0 bases, with 6 bases lying between them. The CDR3 is 14 residues long. Germline V CDR1 and CDR2: FNHDT, SITEND (reference sequence). The CDR3 loop is CASSIQGSAETLYF. Partial CDR3 DNA: TGTGCCAGCAGTATACAGGGGAGTGCAGAAACGCTGTAT. Full variable domain (rest looked up from reference TRBV19 and TRBJ2-3): GGIITQTPKFLIGQEGQKLTLKCQQNFNHDTMYWYRQDSGKGLRLIYYSITENDLQKGDLSEGYDASREKKSSFSLTVTSAQKNEMAVFLCASSIQGSAETLYFGSGTRLTVL.

In regard to this clone: One junction end disagrees with the germline gene, perhaps due to a read error. Any gene name here is a mouse gene name. CDR3 DNA (partial): TGTGCCAGCAGTTTAGGGGGGGCAAACACCTTGTAC. Translation gives CASSLGGANTLY. The complete CDR3 sequence is CASSLGGANTLYF. The chain recombines TRBV3 with TRBJ2-4; 8 positions agree with TRBD2. The DNA ends 1 residue before the CDR3 does, and the rest of the CDR3 is filled in from the germline J gene. CDR3 size: 13 residues. Germline loops: CDR1 SNHLY, CDR2 FYNGKV (reference sequence). Supplemented by reference TRBV3 and TRBJ2-4, the full variable domain reads GPKVLQIPSHQIIDMGQMVTLNCDPVSNHLYFYWYKQILGQQMEFLVNFYNGKVMEKSKLFKDQFSVERPDGSYFTLKIQPTALEDSAVYFCASSLGGANTLYFGAGTRLSVL.

Of note for this clone: The genes are named according to mouse. CDR3 sequence: CASSRAANTGQLYF. The CDR3 bases that were read are TGTGCCAGCAGCCGGGCCGCAAACACCGGGCAGCTCTAC. The chain employs TRBV26 and TRBJ2-2, with D unclear. The read ends 1 residue early relative to the CDR3; the germline J gene fills the gap. Germline values: CDR1 KGHPV, CDR2 FQNQEV (reference sequence). The CDR3 totals 14 residues. Trimming removed 6 bases at V and 0 bases at J, with 8 bases between.

In the case of this clone: Gene names are mouse gene names. The CDR3 here is CASSRAVYNSPLYF. The CDR3 DNA, read in part, is TGTGCCAGCAGTCGAGCGGTCTATAATTCGCCCCTCTAC. J is TRBJ1-6 and V is TRBV19; D unclear. The CDR3 extends 1 residue past the end of the read, so its final part is completed from the germline J gene. TRBJ1-6 is treated as an ORF (open reading frame) with a function not yet certain. Germline V lookup: CDR1 FNHDT, CDR2 SITEND (reference sequence). V shed 4 bases and J shed 3 bases, with 8 bases lying between them. CDR3 size: 14 residues.

With respect to this clone: The genes are named according to mouse. CDR3 bases read: TGTGCCAGCAGTCACCGGGACAGGGGGATTGATGAACAGTAC. Residues: CASSHRDRGIDEQY. The full CDR3 protein reads CASSHRDRGIDEQYF. The rearrangement joins TRBV24 to TRBJ2-7, with TRBD1 matching 11 bases. The read ends 1 residue before the CDR3 terminus; that terminus is restored from the germline J gene. CDR3 length: 15 residues. V was clipped by 4 bases and J by 5 bases; unmatched bases: 7. Germline CDR1 KGHTA, CDR2 FRNEEI.

This clone was detected only a few times. Gene names are the mouse ones. Read data end 1 residue before the CDR3 end; the end is taken from the germline J gene. J is TRBJ2-7 and V is TRBV13-2; the match to TRBD2 covers 9 bases. J gave up 0 bases and V 3 bases, and 1 base lay outside the gene matches. There are 14 residues in the CDR3. From germline, CDR1 is NNHNN and CDR2 SYGAGS (reference sequence). CDR3 sequence reads: CASGGTGVSYEQYF. CDR3 DNA (partial): TGTGCCAGCGGTGGGACTGGGGTCTCCTATGAACAGTAC.

Only a few counts were recorded for this clone. Any gene name here is a mouse gene name. The CDR3 end falls 1 residue outside the read, so it is completed with the germline J gene. The J gene is TRBJ2-7, the V gene TRBV2; TRBD2 aligns across 10 bases. V dropped 4 bases and J dropped 4; count of bases not matched to a gene: 4. The CDR3 runs 14 residues. Germline loops: CDR1 LGHNA, CDR2 YSYQKL. CDR3 amino acids: CASSPRLGGYEQYF. The DNA read from the CDR3 is TGTGCCAGCAGCCCCCGACTGGGGGGTTATGAACAGTAC.

Turning to this clone: Germline and genes: mouse. Sequencing ends 1 residue short of the CDR3 end; the germline J gene provides the rest. The chain employs TRBV3 and TRBJ1-4; 7 nucleotides align to TRBD1. V trimming: 5 bases; J trimming: 5 bases; junction bases outside the gene matches: 5. Germline V gene sequence: CDR1 SNHLY, CDR2 FYNGKV (reference sequence). The length of the CDR3 is 14 residues. The CDR3 spells CASSPPGQNERLFF. The DNA read from the CDR3 is TGTGCCAGCAGCCCACCGGGACAGAACGAAAGATTATTT.

Of note for this clone: Gene names denote mouse genes. The CDR3 extends 1 residue past the end of the read, so its final part is completed from the germline J gene. The chain links TRBV13-3 to TRBJ1-2, with D perhaps matching TRBD1 (5 bases). Germline V gene lookup returns CDR1 NNHDY and CDR2 SYVADS. Trimming removed 1 base at V and 2 bases at J, with 9 bases between. CDR3 length: 14 residues. The sequenced part of the CDR3 DNA is TGTGCCAGCAGTGATCAGGGAGGGAACTCCGACTACACC. This gives the protein CASSDQGGNSDYT. The complete CDR3 reads CASSDQGGNSDYTF.

As concerns this clone: Genes here carry mouse names. The sequenced fragment ends 1 residue before the CDR3 boundary, so the rest is inferred from the germline J gene. This chain joins TRBV14 and TRBJ2-2; possibly TRBD1 for D (6 bases). The CDR3 has 16 residues. Germline lookup yields CDR1 SGHDT and CDR2 FRDEAV. V lost 1 base and J lost 1, with 11 bases in between. CDR3 in amino acids: CASSFPRGKNTGQLYF. The part of the CDR3 DNA that was read is TGTGCCAGCAGTTTCCCCAGGGGAAAAAACACCGGGCAGCTCTAC.

For this clone: The genes and germline here are from mouse. Read data end 1 residue before the CDR3 end; the end is taken from the germline J gene. The chain joins TRBV16 to TRBJ2-5, with 10 positions matching TRBD2. From germline, CDR1 is SGHSA and CDR2 FRNQAP. V trimming: 5 bases; J trimming: 6 bases; junction bases outside the gene matches: 5. The CDR3 spans 14 residues. The CDR3 is CASSGDWGGDTQYF. The sequenced CDR3 bases are TGTGCAAGCAGCGGGGACTGGGGAGGCGACACCCAGTAC. The full variable domain, completed using reference TRBV16 and TRBJ2-5, is NAGVIQTPRHKVTGKGQEATLWCEPISGHSAVFWYRQTIVQGLEFLTYFRNQAPIDDSGMPKERFSAQMPNQSHSTLKIQSTQPQDSAVYLCASSGDWGGDTQYFGPGTRLLVL.

This clone ranks as medium-sized. Gene names refer to mouse genes. From the germline J gene comes the end of the CDR3, since the read stops 1 residue before it. The chain joins TRBV5 to TRBJ2-1, with 11 bases fitting TRBD2. The CDR3 covers 15 residues. V gave up 3 bases and J gave up 6 bases; unmatched junction bases: 4. The germline V gene encodes CDR1 LGHNA and CDR2 YNLKQL (reference sequence). The CDR3 DNA, read in part, is TGTGCCAGCAGCCACGGGACTGGGGGTCTTGCTGAGCAGTTC. Its protein is CASSHGTGGLAEQF. The entire CDR3 is CASSHGTGGLAEQFF.

A word on this clone: These gene names are mouse names. The CDR3 end falls 1 residue outside the read, so it is completed with the germline J gene. The V call is TRBV24, the J call TRBJ2-7; 7 bases agree with TRBD1. The CDR3 totals 15 residues. J was trimmed by 0 bases and V by 2 bases; bases with no gene match: 4. Germline CDR1 reads KGHTA; CDR2 reads FRNEEI. The DNA read from the CDR3 is TGTGCCAGCAGTCTGGGGGGACAGAGCTCCTATGAACAGTAC. It encodes CASSLGGQSSYEQY. In full, the CDR3 reads CASSLGGQSSYEQYF.

This clone appeared a few times. The gene names given are mouse names. The read is 1 residue too short to cover the CDR3 end, so that end is filled in from the germline J gene. The chain carries TRBV4 and TRBJ1-3; the D gene is possibly TRBD1 (6 bases). Germline CDR1 and CDR2: LGHDT and YNNKQL (reference sequence). This CDR3 has 15 residues. The V end was cut by 5 bases, the J end by 0 bases, with 11 bases between. Incomplete CDR3 DNA: TGTGCCAGCAGCGCGGGACAAAATTCTGGAAATACGCTCTAT. This translates into CASSAGQNSGNTLY. The full CDR3 is CASSAGQNSGNTLYF.

A remark on this clone: Gene names are the mouse ones. The sequence runs out 1 residue before the end of the CDR3; the remainder is reconstructed from the germline J gene. The same CDR3 is also encoded by other DNA sequences in this sample. The rearrangement uses TRBV13-2 and TRBJ1-2; D unresolved. V lost 0 bases and J lost 0, with 3 bases in between. This CDR3 is built from 13 residues. CDR1 and CDR2 (germline): NNHNN, SYGAGS (reference sequence). The CDR3 loop reads CASGDVANSDYTF. CDR3 bases read: TGTGCCAGCGGTGATGTGGCAAACTCCGACTACACC.

This clone has only a few counts. The listed genes are named as in mouse. The DNA ends 1 residue before the CDR3 does, and the rest of the CDR3 is filled in from the germline J gene. The rearrangement links TRBV13-3 to TRBJ2-7; TRBD1 aligns across 10 bases. CDR3 length: 13 amino acids. The V segment lost 7 bases and the J segment 4 bases; nucleotides outside the gene matches: 5. Germline V gene data show CDR1 as NNHDY and CDR2 as SYVADS. Incomplete CDR3 DNA: TGTGCCAGCCACCGGGACAGGGGTTATGAACAGTAC. The encoded protein is CASHRDRGYEQY. The complete CDR3 sequence is CASHRDRGYEQYF.

In regard to this clone: The gene names here belong to mouse. The read finishes 1 residue shy of the CDR3 end, and the germline J gene is used to complete it. The genes are TRBV1 and TRBJ2-7, with D maybe TRBD2 (5 bases). Germline lookup yields CDR1 NSQYPW and CDR2 LRSPGD (reference sequence). Trimming left V 0 bases short and J 4 bases short, with 7 bases between. This CDR3 comprises 13 residues. This CDR3 reads CTCSADGVYEQYF. CDR3 bases read: TGCACCTGCAGTGCAGATGGGGTTTATGAACAGTAC. Full variable domain (rest looked up from reference TRBV1 and TRBJ2-7): VTLLEQNPRWRLVPRGQAVNLRCILKNSQYPWMSWYQQDLQKQLQWLFTLRSPGDKEVKSLPGADYLATRVTDTELRLQVANMSQGRTLYCTCSADGVYEQYFGPGTRLTVL.

Remarks on this clone: Gene names refer to mouse genes. The read ends 1 residue early relative to the CDR3; the germline J gene fills the gap. The J gene is TRBJ1-2, the V gene TRBV26, with D perhaps matching TRBD1 (5 bases). Trimming removed 5 bases from V and 3 bases from J, with 10 bases in between. CDR3 length: 13 amino acids. Germline V gives CDR1 KGHPV, CDR2 FQNQEV (reference sequence). CDR3 amino acids: CASSSGKHSDYTF. The sequenced CDR3 bases are TGTGCCAGCAGTTCAGGGAAACACTCCGACTACACC. Full variable domain (missing parts from reference TRBV26 and TRBJ1-2): NSKVIQTPRYLVKGQGQKAKMRCIPEKGHPVVFWYQQNKNNEFKFLINFQNQEVLQQIDMTEKRFSAECPSNSPCSLEIQSSEAGDSALYLCASSSGKHSDYTFGSGTRLLVI.

A remark on this clone: Gene names and germline match the mouse. The sequenced fragment ends 1 residue before the CDR3 boundary, so the rest is inferred from the germline J gene. The chain has TRBV3 and TRBJ2-4; TRBD2 aligns across 8 bases. The CDR3 has 14 amino acids. The trim removed 1 base at V and 3 bases at J, leaving 0 bases unmatched. Germline V CDR1 and CDR2: SNHLY, FYNGKV (reference sequence). The CDR3 sequence is CASSLGGGQNTLYF. Incomplete CDR3 DNA: TGTGCCAGCAGCTTAGGGGGGGGCCAAAACACCTTGTAC.